The next 15 T cell receptor beta chains were all read from a single sample in a study of human CD8 memory T cell subsets. Construction of TCR beta libraries was accomplished by means of UMI-labeled 5' RACE. From its re-call of the 5' RACE reads, TCRdb lists each CDR3 protein once, without DNA. This sample's table has about 6,600 distinct CDR3 sequences. The TPEX subset meant dysfunctional early memory CD8+ cells, CCR7+ PD-1+ TIGIT+. Sample: CD8+ T cells from PBMCs. The receptor source for this set is a human donor in good health.

The J gene is TRBJ2-7, the V gene TRBV29-1. Per germline, CDR1 SQVTM and CDR2 ANQGSEA. The CDR3 length is 12 residues. CDR3 loop: CSFWTVPYEQYF.

This clonotype is identified as medium-sized (0.01 to 0.1%) from frequency. The chain uses TRBV12-3 or TRBV12-4 and TRBJ1-1. The CDR3 consists of 13 residues. Here the CDR3 reads CASSFEENTEAFF.

The chain uses TRBV11-2 and TRBJ2-5; TCRdb's D gene call, TRBD2, goes unchecked for lack of DNA. Germline loops: CDR1 SGHAT, CDR2 FQNNGV. The CDR3 is 18 residues long. The CDR3 is CASSQELGRLYDQETQYF.

V gene TRBV25-1 combines with J gene TRBJ2-7; TCRdb selects TRBD1, and the lack of DNA leaves this call unchecked. Per the germline V gene, CDR1 is MGHDK and CDR2 is SYGVNS. This CDR3 contains 14 residues. CDR3 sequence reads: CASSDRVGSYEQYF.

The gene calls are TRBV4-2 and TRBJ2-2; no DNA is available, so the TRBD1 call from TCRdb remains unchecked. This CDR3 comprises 17 residues. The germline gives CDR1 LGHNA, CDR2 YNFKEQ. This CDR3 is CASSYRTGRTNVGELFF.

The V gene is TRBV20-1, the J gene TRBJ2-7; TCRdb's assignment of TRBD2 cannot be checked, as there is no DNA. Germline CDR1 is DFQATT and CDR2 is SNEGSKA (reference sequence). The CDR3 is 14 residues long. CDR3 residues: CSAAGLPLYYEQYF.

The chain links TRBV30 to TRBJ2-7; without DNA, the TCRdb call of TRBD1 cannot be checked. The CDR3 length is 12 residues. Germline lookup yields CDR1 GTSNPN and CDR2 SVGIG (reference sequence). The CDR3 spells CASGQGASEQYF.

J is TRBJ2-7 and V is TRBV6-2 or TRBV6-3; TCRdb indicates TRBD2, and absent DNA this call remains unverified. There are 15 residues in the CDR3. Germline CDR1 is MNHEY and CDR2 is SVGEGT. CDR3 protein: CASSPLAGASYEQYF.

The rearrangement joins TRBV23-1 to TRBJ2-3; TCRdb's D call of TRBD1 is untestable without DNA. TRBV23-1 is labeled an ORF, and its function is uncertain. The CDR3 is 14 amino acids. The CDR3 is CASIPGQGTDTQYF.

Judged by frequency, this clonotype is medium-sized. The chain employs TRBV5-4 and TRBJ2-3; checking the TCRdb D call of TRBD2 is not possible without DNA. The CDR3 loop spans 16 amino acids. Looked up from germline, CDR1 is SGHNT and CDR2 is YYREEE (reference sequence). This CDR3 is CASSLWTSGASDTQYF. Full variable domain (missing parts from reference TRBV5-4 and TRBJ2-3): ETGVTQSPTHLIKTRGQQVTLRCSSQSGHNTVSWYQQALGQGPQFIFQYYREEENGRGNFPPRFSGLQFPNYSSELNVNALELDDSALYLCASSLWTSGASDTQYFGPGTRLTVL.

The V and J genes are TRBV7-9 and TRBJ2-2; the D call from TCRdb, TRBD1, cannot be confirmed without DNA. The CDR3 runs to 14 residues. Germline CDR1 SEHNR, CDR2 FQNEAQ (reference sequence). The CDR3 loop is CASPTRQSTGELFF. Supplemented by reference TRBV7-9 and TRBJ2-2, the full variable domain reads DTGVSQNPRHKITKRGQNVTFRCDPISEHNRLYWYRQTLGQGPEFLTYFQNEAQLEKSRLLSDRFSAERPKGSFSTLEIQRTEQGDSAMYLCASPTRQSTGELFFGEGSRLTVL.

This chain uses TRBV4-1 with TRBJ1-5; TCRdb's D call of TRBD1 is untestable without DNA. Germline V gene lookup returns CDR1 MGHRA and CDR2 YSYEKL. The CDR3 contains 17 residues. CDR3 residues: CASSQDPPGESYQPQHF.

V is TRBV20-1 and J is TRBJ1-2. Germline CDR1 reads DFQATT; CDR2 reads SNEGSKA (reference sequence). The CDR3 consists of 15 residues. CDR3 sequence reads: CSARLWVERKDGYTF.

This clonotype counts as medium-sized (0.01 to 0.1%) by frequency. The chain combines TRBV21-1 with TRBJ2-7; TCRdb's D call of TRBD2 is untestable without DNA. TRBV21-1 is a recognized pseudogene. The CDR3 consists of 17 residues. CDR3 amino acids: CASSKGLAGEGDYEQYF.

This chain joins TRBV2 and TRBJ2-3; TCRdb indicates TRBD2, and absent DNA this call remains unverified. CDR3 size: 19 residues. Germline loops: CDR1 SNHLY, CDR2 FYNNEI. This chain's CDR3 is CASSEWSGTSGGGPDTQYF.